This T cell receptor (beta chain) was recovered during a study of blood T cell repertoires in COVID-19. Whole-study context: Samples taken during acute and convalescent COVID-19 were collected in the United States, Italy and Spain.

Between the trimmed V and J ends, which lost 5 bases and 0 bases, there was a span of 11 bases. CDR1 and CDR2 from the germline V gene are SGHTA and FQGTGA. CDR3 length: 15 residues. TCRdb keeps only in-frame clones here, not all; method: immunoSEQ multiplex PCR. The sample shows a few hundred thousand clones, roughly 87% of them seen only once. The receptor's source is a man younger than 35 with active or convalescent COVID-19. This chain connects TRBV7-3 to TRBJ2-1; D gene unclear. What was sequenced was peripheral blood. CDR3 in amino acids: CASSQIQSSYNEQFF. The DNA of the CDR3 is TGTGCCAGCAGCCAGATACAGAGCTCCTACAATGAGCAGTTCTTC.